Each of the 29 T cell receptor beta chains below was sequenced from the same sample in a study of CD8+ T cells in alopecia areata. Following extraction, RNA underwent reverse transcription to cDNA, which served as the sequencing template. The protocol was immunoSEQ multiplex PCR, while the TCRdb copy is restricted to in-frame clones and leaves out a portion. In the table there are around 190,000 clones, 60% of which are singletons. This sample's treatment: oral pan-JAK inhibitor, 5-10 mg twice daily. Sequenced material: CD4+ T cells sorted from blood, taken at week 24, from a patient treated with tofacitinib. The receptors here all came from a human donor with alopecia areata.

The chain uses TRBV5-1 and TRBJ2-7; 11 bases line up with TRBD1. The V segment lost 0 bases and the J segment 4 bases; nucleotides outside the gene matches: 6. Germline V gene lookup returns CDR1 SGHRS and CDR2 YFSETQ. There are 16 residues in the CDR3. The CDR3 nucleotides read TGCGCCAGCAGCTTGGGCGAAGGACAGGGGGCTTACGAGCAGTACTTC. It codes for CASSLGEGQGAYEQYF.

The table lists this clone with a few counts. The chain couples TRBV5-1 to TRBJ1-1; possible D gene TRBD1, 6 bases. The CDR3 loop spans 16 amino acids. The V gene lost 7 bases and the J gene lost 4 bases, with 23 bases spanning the gap. Germline values: CDR1 SGHRS, CDR2 YFSETQ. CDR3 sequence reads: CASGGTGQGGSTEAFF. The CDR3, as DNA: TGCGCCAGCGGTGGTACAGGGCAAGGAGGTAGCACTGAAGCTTTCTTT. Supplemented by reference TRBV5-1 and TRBJ1-1, the full variable domain reads KAGVTQTPRYLIKTRGQQVTLSCSPISGHRSVSWYQQTPGQGLQFLFEYFSETQRNKGNFPGRFSGRQFSNSRSEMNVSTLELGDSALYLCASGGTGQGGSTEAFFGQGTRLTVV.

This sequence joins TRBV5-1 and TRBJ2-1, with 7 bases lining up with TRBD2. The J segment lost 5 bases and the V segment lost 4 bases, leaving 6 bases of the junction unmatched. Looked up from germline, CDR1 is SGHRS and CDR2 is YFSETQ. The CDR3 totals 14 residues. This CDR3 reads CASSLLGTNNEQFF. The CDR3 region has the DNA TGCGCCAGCAGCCTGCTGGGGACTAACAATGAGCAGTTCTTC.

The rearrangement links TRBV20-1 to TRBJ1-2; perhaps TRBD1 as D (6 bases). Deletions cut 7 bases from V and 7 bases from J, with 13 bases between. Germline CDR1 and CDR2: DFQATT and SNEGSKA (reference sequence). The CDR3 loop spans 11 amino acids. This chain's CDR3 is CSVRGAGGYTF. CDR3 in DNA: TGCAGTGTCCGGGGGGCGGGTGGCTACACCTTC.

This clone was seen just once. V and J are TRBV7-2 and TRBJ2-3; D not resolved. The CDR3 runs 11 residues. V lost 8 bases, J lost 7 bases, and 10 bases lay in between. CDR1 and CDR2 from the germline V gene are SGHTA and FQGNSA. This CDR3 reads CASGELHTQYF. The CDR3 DNA is TGTGCCAGCGGCGAACTCCATACGCAGTATTTT.

This clone was detected a few times. The chain has TRBV2 and TRBJ1-6, with 8 nucleotides matching TRBD1. The CDR3 contains 15 residues. V dropped 6 bases and J dropped 5; count of bases not matched to a gene: 6. Germline CDR1 reads SNHLY; CDR2 reads FYNNEI. CDR3 sequence (DNA): TGTGCCAGCAGCCAAAGGACAGGGAATAATTCACCCCTCCACTTT. This gives the protein CASSQRTGNNSPLHF.

This clone was detected once. This chain uses TRBV15 with TRBJ2-1; D tentatively reads TRBD1 or TRBD2 (5 bases each). Germline V gene data show CDR1 as LNHNV and CDR2 as YYDKDF (reference sequence). Trimming pared 0 bases from V and 15 bases from J, leaving 12 bases between. CDR3 length equals 12 residues. The CDR3 is CATSREEGMWFF. CDR3 DNA sequence: TGTGCCACCAGCAGAGAAGAGGGGATGTGGTTCTTC.

This clone was counted only a few times. The chain recombines TRBV27 with TRBJ2-7, with a weak D call TRBD1 (6 bases). Germline V gives CDR1 MNHEY, CDR2 SMNVEV (reference sequence). Trimming removed 6 bases at V and 4 bases at J, with 22 bases between. The CDR3 extends over 16 amino acids. In DNA, the CDR3 is TGTGCCAGCAGACTCCAGGGGCCCCCACAAGGTTACGAGCAGTACTTC. This translates into CASRLQGPPQGYEQYF.

V is TRBV6-5 and J is TRBJ2-7; D perhaps matches TRBD2 (5 bases). Germline-derived CDR1 and CDR2 are MNHEY and SVGAGI. V gave up 6 bases and J gave up 0 bases, with 15 bases separating them. The CDR3 is 15 residues long. In DNA, the CDR3 is TGTGCCAGCAGATCAGGACGTGGGAGCTCCTACGAGCAGTACTTC. It is translated as CASRSGRGSSYEQYF.

The chain has TRBV2 and TRBJ2-7; 7 bases map to TRBD2. The length of the CDR3 is 12 residues. CDR1 is SNHLY and CDR2 is FYNNEI in the germline V gene. V lost 6 bases to trimming and J lost 9 bases; unmatched junction nucleotides: 8. The CDR3 sequence: CASRSGGRRQYF. DNA for the CDR3: TGTGCCAGCAGGTCTGGCGGGAGAAGGCAGTACTTC. Full variable domain (remainder filled in from reference TRBV2 and TRBJ2-7): EPEVTQTPSHQVTQMGQEVILRCVPISNHLYFYWYRQILGQKVEFLVSFYNNEISEKSEIFDDQFSVERPDGSNFTLKIRSTKLEDSAMYFCASRSGGRRQYFGPGTRLTVT.

J is TRBJ1-6 and V is TRBV10-3; 7 positions agree with TRBD1. This CDR3 has 13 amino acids. The germline CDR1 and CDR2 sequences are ENHRY and SYGVKD. Unmatched junction bases numbered 5, after V lost 5 bases and J lost 10 bases. The CDR3 DNA sequence: TGTGCCATCAGTTATACAGGGGACTCACCCCTCCACTTT. It specifies CAISYTGDSPLHF.

This chain joins TRBV29-1 and TRBJ1-2; TRBD1 matches at 8 bases. The germline gives CDR1 SQVTM, CDR2 ANQGSEA. Trimming removed 6 bases from V and 6 bases from J; junction bases left unmatched: 6. This CDR3 contains 12 residues. The CDR3 DNA is TGCAGCGTCCGACAGGGGTTTGATGGCTACACCTTC. Translated, it gives CSVRQGFDGYTF.

This rearrangement joins TRBV6-1 to TRBJ2-2; a possible D gene is TRBD2 (5 bases). The CDR3 runs to 11 residues. CDR1 and CDR2 (germline): MNHNS, SASEGT. The V and J ends lost 5 bases and 14 bases respectively, with 12 bases between them. This CDR3 reads CASSYPGNLFF. DNA for the CDR3: TGTGCCAGCAGTTATCCCGGGAACCTGTTTTTT.

This clone was seen a few times. The chain uses TRBV15 and TRBJ2-1, with D possibly matching TRBD1 (6 bases). The CDR3 covers 13 residues. The V gene lost 0 bases and the J gene lost 11 bases, with 11 bases spanning the gap. Germline assignment: CDR1 LNHNV and CDR2 YYDKDF (reference sequence). This CDR3 reads CATSRDAGDKQFF. The CDR3 DNA reads TGTGCCACCAGCAGAGACGCCGGGGACAAGCAGTTCTTC.

This clone was seen only a few times. This chain links TRBV5-4 with TRBJ2-5; 9 bases are a match to TRBD1. The length of the CDR3 is 14 residues. V gave up 3 bases and J gave up 5 bases; unmatched junction bases: 5. CDR1 and CDR2 from the germline V gene are SGHNT and YYREEE (reference sequence). CDR3 sequence reads: CASSSRTGVETQYF. CDR3 nucleotide sequence: TGTGCCAGCAGCTCGCGGACAGGGGTCGAGACCCAGTACTTC.

The rearrangement uses TRBV6-1 and TRBJ1-5; 8 bases fit TRBD1. The CDR3 extends over 14 amino acids. The germline V gene encodes CDR1 MNHNS and CDR2 SASEGT. J gave up 7 bases and V 7 bases, and 9 bases lay outside the gene matches. This CDR3 is CASNPSDREQPQHF. The CDR3 DNA reads as TGTGCCAGCAACCCGTCGGACAGGGAACAGCCCCAGCATTTT.

The table lists this clone with a few counts. The genes are TRBV25-1 and TRBJ1-2, with a weak D call TRBD1 (6 bases). Germline loops: CDR1 MGHDK, CDR2 SYGVNS. The CDR3 spans 13 residues. Trimming left V 9 bases short and J 2 bases short, with 13 bases between. DNA of the CDR3: TGTGCCAGTACAAAGGGGGTCAACTATGGCTACACCTTC. Residues: CASTKGVNYGYTF.

J is TRBJ1-2 and V is TRBV25-1, with TRBD1 as a possible D gene (5 bases). The CDR3 runs to 12 residues. Germline V gene data show CDR1 as MGHDK and CDR2 as SYGVNS. V was trimmed by 3 bases and J by 8 bases, leaving 10 bases between them. In DNA form, the CDR3 reads TGTGCCAGCAGTGAGGCAGGGCAAGGCTACACCTTC. Translating it yields CASSEAGQGYTF.

This clone was seen more than once but under ten times. The chain recombines TRBV7-2 with TRBJ2-2, with 9 bases matching TRBD2. V shed 5 bases and J 4 bases; nucleotides not matched to a gene: 8. This CDR3 is 16 amino acids long. Germline CDR1 SGHTA, CDR2 FQGNSA. CDR3 sequence: CASSKPGLAGTGELFF. The CDR3 region has the DNA TGTGCCAGCAGCAAACCGGGACTAGCTGGCACCGGGGAGCTGTTTTTT.

This chain links TRBV2 with TRBJ1-1, with TRBD1 matching 11 bases. This CDR3 is built from 13 residues. V gave up 6 bases and J gave up 7 bases; unmatched junction bases: 4. Germline V gene lookup returns CDR1 SNHLY and CDR2 FYNNEI. The CDR3 DNA sequence: TGTGCCAGCAGGCCCGGGACAGGGGGTGAAGCTTTCTTT. It translates to CASRPGTGGEAFF. Supplemented by reference TRBV2 and TRBJ1-1, the full variable domain reads EPEVTQTPSHQVTQMGQEVILRCVPISNHLYFYWYRQILGQKVEFLVSFYNNEISEKSEIFDDQFSVERPDGSNFTLKIRSTKLEDSAMYFCASRPGTGGEAFFGQGTRLTVV.

This chain links TRBV7-8 with TRBJ1-2; 9 bases line up with TRBD1. CDR3 length: 18 residues. Germline V gives CDR1 SGHVS, CDR2 FQNEAQ. V was pared by 5 bases and J by 0 bases, with 13 bases of the junction left unmatched. CDR3 sequence reads: CASSPRSGTGYTNYGYTF. The CDR3, as DNA: TGTGCCAGCAGCCCAAGGTCGGGGACAGGGTACACTAACTATGGCTACACCTTC.

V is TRBV6-5 and J is TRBJ2-7; the match to TRBD1 covers 7 bases. The germline V gene has CDR1 MNHEY and CDR2 SVGAGI. The CDR3 runs to 13 residues. Trimming removed 7 bases from V and 10 bases from J; junction bases left unmatched: 13. CDR3 DNA sequence: TGTGCCAGCACCGCAATGAACAGGGGTGAACAGTACTTC. Its translation is CASTAMNRGEQYF.

The V gene is TRBV30, the J gene TRBJ1-5, with TRBD1 identical over 7 bases. Looked up from germline, CDR1 is GTSNPN and CDR2 is SVGIG (reference sequence). The J segment lost 3 bases and the V segment lost 2 bases, leaving 7 bases of the junction unmatched. This CDR3 region has 15 residues. CDR3: CAWSPAGTVNQPQHF. The CDR3 DNA follows: TGTGCCTGGAGTCCGGCCGGGACAGTCAATCAGCCCCAGCATTTT.

This clone was picked up a small number of times. The chain uses TRBV28 and TRBJ1-2; possibly TRBD1 for D (5 bases). Trimming cost V 6 bases and J 6 bases, with 14 bases left between them. The germline CDR1 and CDR2 sequences are MDHEN and SYDVKM. The CDR3 has 13 amino acids. The CDR3 nucleotides read TGTGCCAGCAGCCGAGGGACGGCAGATGGCTACACCTTC. Its protein product is CASSRGTADGYTF.

This sequence joins TRBV7-2 and TRBJ2-7; D assignment may be TRBD1 or TRBD2 (7 bases each). V shed 3 bases and J shed 4 bases, with 16 bases lying between them. The CDR3 length is 15 residues. The germline gives CDR1 SGHTA, CDR2 FQGNSA. The chain's CDR3 is CASSFGTVGRYEQYF. The CDR3 bases are TGTGCCAGCAGCTTTGGGACAGTCGGGAGGTACGAGCAGTACTTC.

The chain couples TRBV6-6 to TRBJ2-7; possibly TRBD2 for D (6 bases). This CDR3 has 13 amino acids. V lost 5 bases and J 0 bases, leaving 8 bases between the germline ends. Germline values: CDR1 MNHNY, CDR2 SVGAGI (reference sequence). For the CDR3, the DNA is TGTGCCAGCAGTCCCGGGGGCTCCTACGAGCAGTACTTC. It is translated as CASSPGGSYEQYF.

This clone was picked up one time. V gene TRBV30 combines with J gene TRBJ2-5, with a tentative D call TRBD1 (6 bases). The CDR3 runs to 12 residues. Per the germline V gene, CDR1 is GTSNPN and CDR2 is SVGIG (reference sequence). V was cut by 3 bases and J by 7 bases, with 12 bases left in between. CDR3 in amino acids: CAWSPGVGTQYF. CDR3 nucleotide sequence: TGTGCCTGGAGCCCAGGGGTGGGGACCCAGTACTTC.

The chain employs TRBV6-5 and TRBJ1-4, with 9 nucleotides matching TRBD1. This CDR3 has 15 amino acids. V lost 2 bases to trimming and J lost 4 bases; unmatched junction nucleotides: 2. The germline gives CDR1 MNHEY, CDR2 SVGAGI. CDR3 in DNA: TGTGCCAGCAGTTACGGGACAGGGTTTAATGAAAAACTGTTTTTT. Amino acid sequence: CASSYGTGFNEKLFF.

The chain couples TRBV5-1 to TRBJ1-2; D unresolved. The CDR3 runs 13 residues. Germline assignment: CDR1 SGHRS and CDR2 YFSETQ. V lost 0 bases, J lost 6 bases, and 9 bases lay in between. CDR3 sequence: CASSLDGKNGYTF. In nucleotides, the CDR3 is TGCGCCAGCAGCTTGGACGGGAAGAATGGCTACACCTTC.